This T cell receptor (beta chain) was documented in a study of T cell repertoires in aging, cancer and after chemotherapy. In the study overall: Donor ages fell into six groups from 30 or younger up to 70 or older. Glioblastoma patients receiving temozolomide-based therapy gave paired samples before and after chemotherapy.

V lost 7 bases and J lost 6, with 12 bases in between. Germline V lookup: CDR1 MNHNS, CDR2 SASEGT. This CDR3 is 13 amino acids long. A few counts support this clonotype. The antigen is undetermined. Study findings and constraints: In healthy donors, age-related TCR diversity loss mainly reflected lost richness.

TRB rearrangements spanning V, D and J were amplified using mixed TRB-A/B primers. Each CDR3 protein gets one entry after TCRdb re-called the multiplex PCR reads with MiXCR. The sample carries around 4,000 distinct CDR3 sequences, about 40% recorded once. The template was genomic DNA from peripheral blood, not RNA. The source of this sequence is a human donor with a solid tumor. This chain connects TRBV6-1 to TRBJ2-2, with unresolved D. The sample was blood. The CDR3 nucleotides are TGTGCCAGCACCCGAAATGGGGCCGGGGAGCTGTTTTTT. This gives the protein CASTRNGAGELFF.